One T cell receptor beta chain is described in this entry. The CDR3 has 15 residues. J was trimmed by 7 bases and V by 5 bases; bases with no gene match: 12. The germline gives CDR1 MNHNY, CDR2 SVGAGI (reference sequence). This record belongs to a study of blood T cell repertoires in COVID-19. It was during active infection that Seattle patients were enrolled and then longitudinally followed. Per the original methods: Estimation of nucleated cell counts was performed using reference gene primer amplification. Sequenced by immunoSEQ multiplex PCR; TCRdb stores in-frame clones only, minus some. The V and J calls and the clone size are those of that table, but D and trimming were determined from the DNA. Of 240,000 or so clones in the sample, around 81% are singletons; the top ten hold around 7.5%.

This TCR came from a woman aged 80 or over with COVID-19, enrolled during active disease. Source material: peripheral blood. V is TRBV6-6 and J is TRBJ2-7, with 9 bases lining up with TRBD1. The CDR3 region is CASSHGTDRGSEQYF. CDR3 nucleotide sequence: TGTGCCAGCAGTCATGGCACCGACAGGGGGTCAGAGCAGTACTTC.